This T cell receptor (beta chain) was found in a study of blood T cell repertoires in COVID-19 (dated by TCRdb to 2020 to 2022). A note on the overall study: The collaborator samples originated in the United States, Italy and Spain and spanned the acute and convalescent phases of COVID-19. The prospective study material was composed of cDNA or gDNA derived from T cells, B-cell-depleted T cells, or PBMCs. The dataset comprised deeply sampled blood TCRbeta repertoires from subjects exposed to, actively infected with, or recovered from COVID-19. A freely available public database, intended as a resource for researchers studying the immune response to SARS-CoV-2, is where the repertoires were released. The samples were drawn from two sources: the first 160 participants of the ongoing ImmuneRACE study, and some 1,300 subjects contributed by 6 global collaborators. A de-identified subject ID, COVID-19 status, age in years and sex were almost always included in the sample metadata. Where available, HLA class I and class II types were obtained from metadata supplied by the sample provider rather than from assay-based typing.

Another Seattle source contributed samples from volunteer blood donors who had recovered from COVID-19. The collaborating institutions used their own protocols to collect whole blood in K2EDTA tubes. Collaborator samples were shipped for TCRbeta analysis as frozen whole blood, isolated PBMCs, or DNA extracted from either sample type. Overall study results and their limits: Clinical and demographic metadata were provided uncurated, with the amount varying by source and participant.

TCRbeta CDR3 regions were amplified from genomic DNA using the immunoSEQ Assay, a bias-controlled multiplex PCR. The authors' pipeline ran thus. Nucleated cell counts per sample were estimated from amplification of reference gene primers within the assay. Sequence reads were collapsed and filtered to measure the absolute abundance of every unique TCRbeta CDR3 rearrangement. Productive Simpson clonality was computed per sample as the square root of Simpson's diversity index over productive rearrangements. TCRdb limited this immuneACCESS table to in-frame rearrangements with V and J called. A share of clones is missing; checked studies link under half to unresolved V genes, and the rest is unexplained. V and J calls and clone size follow that table, whereas D and trimming were derived from the DNA. Present in this sample are 280,000 or so clones, roughly 80% of which were seen just once. The ten most abundant clones make up approximately 10% of the sample.

CDR1 and CDR2, looked up from the germline V gene (reference sequence), are LNHDA and SQIVND. The CDR3, cysteine through phenylalanine, is 12 amino acids long. The only DNA kept is the CDR3, 36 bases in frame from the first base. V drops 10 bases and J drops 4 bases, leaving 13 bases in between. On this clone: This clone's antigen is unknown. Base quality data are lacking; no much larger clone is found one base away.

The TCR was taken from a woman aged 50 to 60 who had recovered from COVID-19. Sample: peripheral blood. Recombination connected TRBV19 to TRBJ1-1; the D gene is not confidently resolved. The DNA reads as follows: TGTGCCACTAGGCGCCATCTCACTGAAGCTTTCTTT. This is translated as CATRRHLTEAFF.